This T cell receptor (beta chain) was captured by sequencing in a study of PD-L1 blockade in urothelial cancer (TCRdb year 2017). Study-wide context: All patients started therapy around 2014 and received atezolizumab 1,200 mg intravenously every 3 weeks. Fewer than ten patients achieved durable clinical benefit and 15 to 20 did not. A median of roughly 140,000 T cells and 80,000 or so unique TCRs was obtained from blood samples, and a median clonality of roughly 0.08 was observed. About 85% of the roughly 29 patients were males with bladder-origin urothelial cancer, and about 65% of the roughly 30 reported a prior smoking history. Whole exome sequencing and RNA sequencing of pretreatment tumors were performed alongside TCR sequencing in the same patients. Somatic, immune and clinical correlates of response to PD-L1 blockade with atezolizumab in urothelial cancer were the focus of an exploratory multi-omic analysis. TCR sequencing covered pretreatment tumor samples and matched, serially collected peripheral blood taken before and after atezolizumab treatment. Durable clinical benefit was defined as progression-free survival longer than 6 months, and TCR features were also tested against progression-free and overall survival. Blood samples were analyzed at 3 weeks after treatment start (second dose) and at 6 weeks after treatment start. Patients had an ECOG performance status of 0 or 1 and had received between 0 and 3 prior chemotherapy regimens. Pretreatment blood TCR-seq was available for 27 to 30 patients, at least one posttreatment blood collection was obtained for roughly 25 patients, and tumor TCR-seq was available for roughly 25 patients. The paper's findings and limits, for the study overall: Because the sample size was small (n of about 27) and many of the analyses were exploratory, the results are meant to be hypothesis-generating. Among patients with durable benefit, tumor-associated TCR clones showed greater expansion in peripheral blood 3 weeks after treatment started (n ≈ 21, p = 0.022). Improved progression-free and overall survival was found to be associated with pretreatment peripheral blood TCR clonality below the median.

The sample's time point label, in plain terms: pretreatment peripheral blood. The cohort included about 29 patients with locally advanced or metastatic urothelial carcinoma who were treated at Memorial Sloan Kettering on a trial protocol. Peripheral blood mononuclear cells were collected pretreatment and during treatment, with between 1 and 8 total time points obtained per patient. The Qiagen DNeasy Blood extraction kit was used to purify genomic DNA from total PBMCs and tumor samples. PBMCs were collected pretreatment and during treatment and were isolated and stored as previously described. Synthetic TCR analog templates were spiked into each PCR to estimate absolute template abundance from read counts. TCRbeta CDR3 regions were amplified from genomic DNA with bias-controlled V and J gene primers using the immunoSEQ assay. Sequencing of rearranged TCRbeta segments was performed at approximately 20X coverage. Concerning the study's data processing: Clustering was used to correct sequencing errors, and CDR3s were annotated against IMGT so that V, D and J genes could be assigned. Downstream analyses used only productive TCRbeta rearrangements and left out out-of-frame or stop-codon sequences. Clonality was computed as one minus Shannon entropy normalized by the log of the number of unique productive sequences. Clones differing between time points or between blood and tumor were identified using Fisher's exact test with Benjamini-Hochberg correction, with an adjusted p below 0.01 applied as the threshold. This immuneACCESS table, as held by TCRdb, lists in-frame sequences with V and J called but not all clones. Of the missing ones, under half trace to an unresolved V gene in checked studies; the others have no known cause. D and trimming come from the DNA, and the V and J calls and clone size come from that table. The sample table contains tens of thousands of clones; only one count was recorded for 81% of them. 2.5% to 3.5% of the sample is in the top ten clones.

The germline V gene (reference sequence) yields LNHDA for CDR1 and SQIVND for CDR2. The cysteine opens and the phenylalanine closes a CDR3 of 13 amino acids. Only the CDR3 part of the read is kept: 39 bases, read in frame from the first base. V sheds 6 bases and J sheds 1 base, leaving 7 bases between their ends. For this clone: Its antigen remains unidentified. Base quality data are lacking; no much larger clone is found one base away.

Here the chain combines TRBV19 and TRBJ1-5; no D gene is confidently identified. The sequenced sample was PBMCs, obtained around atezolizumab (anti-PD-L1) treatment. This sequence was found in a man between 65 and 85 years old with urothelial cancer. The nucleotides read TGTGCCAGTAGGTTTAAAAGCAATCAGCCCCAGCATTTT. This is translated as CASRFKSNQPQHF.